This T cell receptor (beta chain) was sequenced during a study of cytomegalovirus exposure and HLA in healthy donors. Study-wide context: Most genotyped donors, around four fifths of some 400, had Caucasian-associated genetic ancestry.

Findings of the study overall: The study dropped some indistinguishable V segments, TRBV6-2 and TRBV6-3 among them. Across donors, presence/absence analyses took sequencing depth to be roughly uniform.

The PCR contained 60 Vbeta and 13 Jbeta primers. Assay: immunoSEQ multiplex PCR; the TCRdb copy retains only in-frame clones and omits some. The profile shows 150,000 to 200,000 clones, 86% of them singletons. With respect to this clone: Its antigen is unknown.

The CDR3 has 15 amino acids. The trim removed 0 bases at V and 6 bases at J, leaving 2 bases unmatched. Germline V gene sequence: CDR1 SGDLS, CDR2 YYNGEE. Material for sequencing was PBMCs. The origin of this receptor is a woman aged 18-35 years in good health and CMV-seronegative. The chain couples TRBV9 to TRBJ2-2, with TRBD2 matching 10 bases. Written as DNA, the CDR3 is TGTGCCAGCAGCGTAGCAGCGGGAGGGGCCGGGGAGCTGTTTTTT. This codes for CASSVAAGGAGELFF.